The present T cell receptor (beta chain) was sequenced within a study of cytomegalovirus exposure and HLA in healthy donors. The CDR3 runs to 14 residues. Between the trimmed V and J ends, which lost 1 base and 2 bases, there was a span of 8 bases. Looked up from germline, CDR1 is SGHDT and CDR2 is YYEEEE. Use of 60 Vbeta and 13 Jbeta primers characterized the PCR. Assay: immunoSEQ multiplex PCR; the TCRdb copy retains only in-frame clones and omits some. The table records 100,000 to 150,000 clones, about 82% of them present only once. This sequence originates from a boy between 10 and 17 years old in good health and CMV-seronegative. Sequenced material: PBMCs. The chain uses TRBV5-6 and TRBJ2-3, with D possibly matching TRBD1 (6 bases). In nucleotides, the CDR3 is TGTGCCAGCAGCTTGAGGGGGACCACAGATACGCAGTATTTT. This gives the protein CASSLRGTTDTQYF.